These T cell receptor beta chains were read from a single sample in a study of tumor and adjacent non-tumor tissue in lung cancer. TCRdb re-derived calls from the multiplex PCR reads in MiXCR, one entry per CDR3 protein. This table holds approximately 80,000 distinct CDR3 sequences, more than 80% found once. What was sequenced was distant non-tumor lung tissue. The source of these receptors is a man in his 60s with non-small cell lung cancer. The CDR3 runs from the conserved cysteine through the conserved F or W.

TRBV11-2	TRBJ1-2	CASSLDPFQGYTF
TRBV11-3	TRBJ2-1	CASSLYPGTSGASSYNEQFF
TRBV29-1	TRBJ2-1	CSIDGWDNEQFF
TRBV6-5	TRBJ2-2	CASGYSGTGQGGELFF
TRBV6-5	TRBJ2-7	CGSSYSSSGITYEQYF
TRBV9	TRBJ2-1	CASRVEVRAGDGNEQFF
TRBV6-2/TRBV6-3	TRBJ2-7	CASKRGNSYWQYF
TRBV11-3	TRBJ1-1	CANSSHGRQTETFF
TRBV11-2	TRBJ2-3	CVSSFRAGGVQQYF
TRBV6-2/TRBV6-3	TRBJ2-1	CASSDRTALNEQFF
TRBV11-3	TRBJ2-7	CASGLGMWSDQYF
TRBV11-1	TRBJ2-2	CANSLDWRSTGELFF
TRBV20-1	TRBJ2-7	CSASTVSYYQYF
TRBV20-1	TRBJ2-4	CSARAIDLALQVAKNIQYF
TRBV6-2/TRBV6-3	TRBJ2-1	CASSSSGKNYNEQFF
TRBV20-1	TRBJ2-5	CSARPPGTGETQYF
TRBV5-8	TRBJ1-2	CASSSRQELCYGYTF
TRBV20-1	TRBJ2-2	CSTRVPYAEQTGELFF
TRBV11-2	TRBJ2-2	CASSLACGGTNTGELFF
TRBV11-2	TRBJ2-3	CVSNLSTDTQYF
TRBV11-2	TRBJ1-2	CVSSLPLAGARGYTF
TRBV29-1	TRBJ2-5	CSVEATSGGIQETQYF
TRBV11-2	TRBJ2-2	CASNIWGWVHGNTGELFF
TRBV28	TRBJ1-4	CASSLTGINEKPFF
TRBV6-2/TRBV6-3	TRBJ2-7	CASKRGNSYEQYF
TRBV6-5	TRBJ1-5	CASSLAGNQPPHF
TRBV4-3	TRBJ2-1	CANSQDRAGGNYNEQFF
TRBV11-3	TRBJ2-7	CVNRRGGGRANEQYF
TRBV11-3	TRBJ2-1	CVSSPSSLSYNEQFF
TRBV29-1	TRBJ2-1	CIGVEAGDSDEQFF